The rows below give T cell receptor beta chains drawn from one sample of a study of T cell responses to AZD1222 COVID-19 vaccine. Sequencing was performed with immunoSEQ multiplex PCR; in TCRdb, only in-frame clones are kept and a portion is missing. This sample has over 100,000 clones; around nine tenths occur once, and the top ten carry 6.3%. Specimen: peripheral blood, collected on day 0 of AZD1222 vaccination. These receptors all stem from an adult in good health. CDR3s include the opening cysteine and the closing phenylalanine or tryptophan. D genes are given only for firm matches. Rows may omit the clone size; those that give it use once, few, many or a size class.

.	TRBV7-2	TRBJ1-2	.	CASSLGPTNTVLYGYTF	TGTGCCAGCAGCTTAGGTCCCACAAATACGGTACTCTATGGCTACACCTTC
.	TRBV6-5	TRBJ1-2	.	CASSLNYGYTF	TGTGCCAGCAGTCTTAACTATGGCTACACCTTC
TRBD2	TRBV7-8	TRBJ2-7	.	CASSLRVFRGGGYEQYF	TGTGCCAGCAGCTTAAGGGTGTTTCGGGGGGGAGGGTACGAGCAGTACTTC
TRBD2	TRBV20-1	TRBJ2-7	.	CSAGGGYEQYF	TGCAGTGCCGGGGGGGGCTACGAGCAGTACTTC
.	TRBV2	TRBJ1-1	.	CASMSAVGTEAFF	TGTGCCTCTATGTCTGCAGTTGGGACTGAAGCTTTCTTT
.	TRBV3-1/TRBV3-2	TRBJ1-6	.	CASSQTPPFGSSYNSPLHF	TGTGCCAGCAGCCAGACCCCACCGTTCGGGAGCTCCTATAATTCACCCCTCCACTTT
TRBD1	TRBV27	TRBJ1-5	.	CASSYTGDSQPQHF	TGTGCCAGCAGTTATACAGGGGATAGTCAGCCCCAGCATTTT
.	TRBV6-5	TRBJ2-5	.	CASGRQQETQYF	TGTGCCAGCGGAAGACAGCAAGAGACCCAGTACTTC
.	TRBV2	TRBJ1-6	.	CASSAGTLGSPLHF	TGTGCCAGCAGTGCCGGGACCCTAGGGTCACCCCTCCACTTT
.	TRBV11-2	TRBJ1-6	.	CASSRTAAFYNSPLHF	TGTGCCAGCAGCCGGACAGCCGCGTTCTATAATTCACCCCTCCACTTT
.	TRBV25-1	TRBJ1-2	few	CASSAWGGDGYTF	TGTGCCAGCAGTGCATGGGGTGGGGATGGCTACACCTTC
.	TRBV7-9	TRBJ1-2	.	CASSLDGEYGYTF	TGTGCCAGCAGCCTAGACGGGGAATATGGCTACACCTTC
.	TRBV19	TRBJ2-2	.	CASSILGWRRTGELFF	TGTGCCAGTAGTATCCTAGGGTGGAGGCGCACCGGGGAGCTGTTTTTT
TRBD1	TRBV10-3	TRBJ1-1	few	CAITSGGESNTEAFF	TGTGCCATCACCTCAGGGGGAGAATCGAACACTGAAGCTTTCTTT